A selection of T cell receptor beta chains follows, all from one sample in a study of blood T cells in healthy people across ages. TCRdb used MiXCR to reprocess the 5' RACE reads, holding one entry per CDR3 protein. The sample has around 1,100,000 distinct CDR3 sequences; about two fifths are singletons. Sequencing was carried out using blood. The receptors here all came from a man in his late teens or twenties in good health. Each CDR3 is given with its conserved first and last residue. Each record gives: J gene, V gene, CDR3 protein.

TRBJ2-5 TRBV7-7 CASSSRYQETQYF
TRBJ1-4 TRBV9 CASSVGQGGKLFF
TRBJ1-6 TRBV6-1 CASSDPTGSPLHF
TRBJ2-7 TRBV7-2 CASSLLAEQYF
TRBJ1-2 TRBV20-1 CSARAGGGGYTF
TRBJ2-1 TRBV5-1 CASSLGSGSGGFDEQFF
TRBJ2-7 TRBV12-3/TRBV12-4 CASSWGTSSYEQYF
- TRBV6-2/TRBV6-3 CASSRNPGHQSYEQYF
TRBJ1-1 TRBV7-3 CASTLGGWTEAFF
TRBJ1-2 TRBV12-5 CASGLVVSEVADGGYTF
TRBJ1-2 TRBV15 CATTAQGNYGYTF
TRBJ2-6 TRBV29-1 CSVDGGSGANVLTF
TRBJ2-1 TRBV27 CASSPPQMGNEQFF
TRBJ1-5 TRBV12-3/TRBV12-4 CASMFQGGNQPQHF
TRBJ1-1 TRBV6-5 CASSYRGEAFF
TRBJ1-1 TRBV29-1 CGAGTGGTRMDTEAFF
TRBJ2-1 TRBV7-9 CASSLAGGQGEQFF
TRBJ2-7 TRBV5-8 CASSTGQRLVYEQYF
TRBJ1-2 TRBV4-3 CASSQEYRGFYGYTF
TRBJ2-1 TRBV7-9 CASSTFVGEQFF
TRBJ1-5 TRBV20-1 CSATSSNQPQHF
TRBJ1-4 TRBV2 CASILKGGSNEKLFF
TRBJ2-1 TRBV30 CAWTKRGAGLSYNEQFF
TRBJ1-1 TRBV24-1 CATSDSTGDQGTEAFF
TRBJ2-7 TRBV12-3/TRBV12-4 CASSISGTAFHEQYF
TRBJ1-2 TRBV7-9 CASSLGGYRVGANYGYTF
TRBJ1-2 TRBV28 CASSQPAGTGGVNYGYTF
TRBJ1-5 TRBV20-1 CSASGGSTSNQPQHF
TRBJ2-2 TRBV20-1 CSARSRPVNTGELFF
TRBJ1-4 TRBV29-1 CSVGRNEKLFF
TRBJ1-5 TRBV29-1 CSVGAGGHNQPQHF
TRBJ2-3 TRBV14 CASSLFGTSGGEYF
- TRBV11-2 CASTLRPDSSYNEQYF
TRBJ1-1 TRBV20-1 CSAGGRGLNTEAFF
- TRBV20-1 CSASDPAAGGSYEQYF
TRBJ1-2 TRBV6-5 CASSYTDRGVDGYTF
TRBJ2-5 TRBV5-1 CASSLVVGTQGTQYF
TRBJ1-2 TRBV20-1 CSARDPGNGYTF
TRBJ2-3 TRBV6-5 CASSEGLAYSTDMQYF
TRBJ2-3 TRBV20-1 CSARDVGRAFTDTQYF
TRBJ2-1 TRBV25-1 CASSRRGGNEQFF
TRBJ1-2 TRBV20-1 CSASTASANYGYTF
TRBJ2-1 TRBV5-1 CASSQGTSGVNEQFF
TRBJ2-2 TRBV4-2 CASSQRAAGELFF